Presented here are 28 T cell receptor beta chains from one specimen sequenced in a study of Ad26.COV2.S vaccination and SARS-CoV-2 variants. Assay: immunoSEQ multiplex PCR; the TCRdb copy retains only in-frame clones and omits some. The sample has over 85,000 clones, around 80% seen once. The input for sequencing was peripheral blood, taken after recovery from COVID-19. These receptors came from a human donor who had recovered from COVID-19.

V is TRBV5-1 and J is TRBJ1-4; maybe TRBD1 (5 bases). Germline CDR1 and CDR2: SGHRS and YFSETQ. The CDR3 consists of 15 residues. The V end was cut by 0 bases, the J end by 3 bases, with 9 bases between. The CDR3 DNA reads TGCGCCAGCAGCTTGGCCGTAGGGGCTAATGAAAAACTGTTTTTT. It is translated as CASSLAVGANEKLFF.

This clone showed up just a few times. The CDR3 DNA reads TGTGCCTGGAGCGACACAGGGGGGAGCTCCTATAATTCACCCCTCCACTTT. Translated: CAWSDTGGSSYNSPLHF. The chain links TRBV30 to TRBJ1-6; 8 nucleotides align to TRBD1. The CDR3 has 17 amino acids. CDR1 GTSNPN and CDR2 SVGIG come from the germline V gene (reference sequence). With 3 bases clipped from V and 0 bases from J, the junction kept 7 bases outside the gene matches.

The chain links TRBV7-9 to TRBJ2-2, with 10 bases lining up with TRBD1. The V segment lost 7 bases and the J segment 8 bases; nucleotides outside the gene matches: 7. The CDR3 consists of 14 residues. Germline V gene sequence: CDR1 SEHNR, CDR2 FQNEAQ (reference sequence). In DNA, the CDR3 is TGTGCCAGCATCGGCGGACAGGGGGAGGGGGAGCTGTTTTTT. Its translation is CASIGGQGEGELFF.

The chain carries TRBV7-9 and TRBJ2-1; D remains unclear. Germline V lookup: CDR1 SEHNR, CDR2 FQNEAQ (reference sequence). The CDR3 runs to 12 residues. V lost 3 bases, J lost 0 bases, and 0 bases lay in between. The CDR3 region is CASSFSYNEQFF. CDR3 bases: TGTGCCAGCAGCTTCTCCTACAATGAGCAGTTCTTC. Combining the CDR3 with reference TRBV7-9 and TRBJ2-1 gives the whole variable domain DTGVSQNPRHKITKRGQNVTFRCDPISEHNRLYWYRQTLGQGPEFLTYFQNEAQLEKSRLLSDRFSAERPKGSFSTLEIQRTEQGDSAMYLCASSFSYNEQFFGPGTRLTVL.

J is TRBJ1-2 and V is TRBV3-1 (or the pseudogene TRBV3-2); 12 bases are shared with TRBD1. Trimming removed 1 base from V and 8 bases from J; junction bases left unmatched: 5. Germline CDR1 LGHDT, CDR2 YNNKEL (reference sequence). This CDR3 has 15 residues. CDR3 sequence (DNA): TGTGCCAGCAGCCAAGCGGGACAGGGGGCTGGGGGCTACACCTTC. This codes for CASSQAGQGAGGYTF.

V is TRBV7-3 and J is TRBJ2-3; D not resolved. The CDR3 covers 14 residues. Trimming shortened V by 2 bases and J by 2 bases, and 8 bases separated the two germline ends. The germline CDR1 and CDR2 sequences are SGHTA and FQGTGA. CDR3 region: CASSLEANTDTQYF. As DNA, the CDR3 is TGTGCCAGCAGCTTAGAGGCTAACACAGATACGCAGTATTTT.

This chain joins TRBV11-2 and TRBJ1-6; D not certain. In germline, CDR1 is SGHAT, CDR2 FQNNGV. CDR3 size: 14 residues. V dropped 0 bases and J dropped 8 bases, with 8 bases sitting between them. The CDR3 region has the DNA TGTGCCAGCAGCTTAGACGTAGGCTATTCACCCCTCCACTTT. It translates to CASSLDVGYSPLHF. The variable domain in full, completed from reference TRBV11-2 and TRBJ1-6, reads EAGVAQSPRYKIIEKRQSVAFWCNPISGHATLYWYQQILGQGPKLLIQFQNNGVVDDSQLPKDRFSAERLKGVDSTLKIQPAKLEDSAVYLCASSLDVGYSPLHFGNGTRLTVT.

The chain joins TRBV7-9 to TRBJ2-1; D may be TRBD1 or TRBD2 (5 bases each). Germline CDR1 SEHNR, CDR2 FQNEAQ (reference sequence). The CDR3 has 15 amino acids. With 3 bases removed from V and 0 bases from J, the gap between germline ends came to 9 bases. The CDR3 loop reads CASSFGDGSYNEQFF. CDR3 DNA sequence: TGTGCCAGCAGCTTTGGGGACGGCTCCTACAATGAGCAGTTCTTC.

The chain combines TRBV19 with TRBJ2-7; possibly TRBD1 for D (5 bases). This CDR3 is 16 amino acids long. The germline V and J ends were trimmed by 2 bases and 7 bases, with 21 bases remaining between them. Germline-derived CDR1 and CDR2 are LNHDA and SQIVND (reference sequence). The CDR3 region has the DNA TGTGCCAGTAGTATAAGGAGACAGTCTCAGCTCTGGGAGCAGTACTTC. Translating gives CASSIRRQSQLWEQYF.

The CDR3 DNA reads as TGTGCCAGCAGCCAAGACGGACAGCCACACAATGAGCAGTTCTTC. This sequence encodes CASSQDGQPHNEQFF. V gene TRBV3-1 (or the pseudogene TRBV3-2) combines with J gene TRBJ2-1; TRBD1 is a possible D gene (6 bases). V was cut by 0 bases and J by 5 bases, with 11 bases left in between. Looked up from germline, CDR1 is LGHDT and CDR2 is YNNKEL (reference sequence). This CDR3 comprises 15 residues.

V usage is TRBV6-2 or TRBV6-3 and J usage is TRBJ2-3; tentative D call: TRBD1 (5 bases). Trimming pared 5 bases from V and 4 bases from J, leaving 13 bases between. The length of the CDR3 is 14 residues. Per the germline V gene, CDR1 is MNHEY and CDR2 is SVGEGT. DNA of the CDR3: TGTGCCAGCAGTCCAACCCGACAGCCAGATACGCAGTATTTT. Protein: CASSPTRQPDTQYF.

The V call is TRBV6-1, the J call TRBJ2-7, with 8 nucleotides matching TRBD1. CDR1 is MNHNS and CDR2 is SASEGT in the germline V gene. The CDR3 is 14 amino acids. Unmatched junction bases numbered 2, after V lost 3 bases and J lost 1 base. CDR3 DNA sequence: TGTGCCAGCAGTGATTGGGACAGGTCCTACGAGCAGTACTTC. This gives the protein CASSDWDRSYEQYF.

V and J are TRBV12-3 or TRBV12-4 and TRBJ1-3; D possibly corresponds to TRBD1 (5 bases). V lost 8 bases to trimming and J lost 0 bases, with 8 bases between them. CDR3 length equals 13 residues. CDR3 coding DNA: TGTGCCAGCCAGGGTTACTCTGGAAACACCATATATTTT. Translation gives CASQGYSGNTIYF.

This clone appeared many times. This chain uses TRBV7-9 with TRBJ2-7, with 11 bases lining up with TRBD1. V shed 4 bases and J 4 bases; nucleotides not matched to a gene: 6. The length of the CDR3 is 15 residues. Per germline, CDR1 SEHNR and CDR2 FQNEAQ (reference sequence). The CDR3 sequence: CASSSFRDRGYEQYF. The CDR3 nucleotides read TGTGCCAGCAGCTCGTTCCGGGACAGGGGGTACGAGCAGTACTTC. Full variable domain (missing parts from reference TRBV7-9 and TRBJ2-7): DTGVSQNPRHKITKRGQNVTFRCDPISEHNRLYWYRQTLGQGPEFLTYFQNEAQLEKSRLLSDRFSAERPKGSFSTLEIQRTEQGDSAMYLCASSSFRDRGYEQYFGPGTRLTVT.

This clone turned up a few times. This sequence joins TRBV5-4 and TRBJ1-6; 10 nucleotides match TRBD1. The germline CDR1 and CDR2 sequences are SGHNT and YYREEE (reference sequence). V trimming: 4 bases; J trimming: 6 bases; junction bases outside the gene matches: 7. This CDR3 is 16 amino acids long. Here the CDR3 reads CASSSGQGVFNSPLHF. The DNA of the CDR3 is TGTGCCAGCAGCAGTGGACAGGGGGTGTTTAATTCACCCCTCCACTTT.

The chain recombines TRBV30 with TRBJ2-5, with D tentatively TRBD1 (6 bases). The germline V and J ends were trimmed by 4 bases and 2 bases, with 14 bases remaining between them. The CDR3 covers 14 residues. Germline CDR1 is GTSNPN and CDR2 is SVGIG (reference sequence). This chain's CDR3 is CAWKAGVIQETQYF. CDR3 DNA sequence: TGTGCCTGGAAGGCAGGGGTCATACAAGAGACCCAGTACTTC.

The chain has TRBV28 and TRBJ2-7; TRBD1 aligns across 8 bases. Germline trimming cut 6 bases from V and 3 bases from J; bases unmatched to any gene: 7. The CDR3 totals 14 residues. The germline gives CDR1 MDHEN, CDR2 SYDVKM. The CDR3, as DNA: TGTGCCAGCAGGATAACAGGGGGTAACTACGAGCAGTACTTC. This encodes CASRITGGNYEQYF.

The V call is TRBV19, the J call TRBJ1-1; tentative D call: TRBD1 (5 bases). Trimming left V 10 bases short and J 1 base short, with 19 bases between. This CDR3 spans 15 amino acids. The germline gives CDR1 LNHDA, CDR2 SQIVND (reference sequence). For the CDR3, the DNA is TGTGCCAATTCTCATAGGGGCCTTGGGAACACTGAAGCTTTCTTT. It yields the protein CANSHRGLGNTEAFF.

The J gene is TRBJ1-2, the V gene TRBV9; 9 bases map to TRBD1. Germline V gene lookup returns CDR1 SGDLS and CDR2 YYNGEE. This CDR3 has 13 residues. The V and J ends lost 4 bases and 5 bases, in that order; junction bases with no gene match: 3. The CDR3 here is CASSRTGEYGYTF. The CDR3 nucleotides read TGTGCCAGCAGCAGGACAGGGGAGTATGGCTACACCTTC.

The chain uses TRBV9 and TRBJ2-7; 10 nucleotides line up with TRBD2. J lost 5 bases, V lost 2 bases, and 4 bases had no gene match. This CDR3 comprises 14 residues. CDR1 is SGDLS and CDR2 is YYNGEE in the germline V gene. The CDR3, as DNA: TGTGCCAGCAGCGTTAGCGGGGGGATCGACGAGCAGTACTTC. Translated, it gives CASSVSGGIDEQYF. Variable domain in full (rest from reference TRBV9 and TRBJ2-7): DSGVTQTPKHLITATGQRVTLRCSPRSGDLSVYWYQQSLDQGLQFLIQYYNGEERAKGNILERFSAQQFPDLHSELNLSSLELGDSALYFCASSVSGGIDEQYFGPGTRLTVT.

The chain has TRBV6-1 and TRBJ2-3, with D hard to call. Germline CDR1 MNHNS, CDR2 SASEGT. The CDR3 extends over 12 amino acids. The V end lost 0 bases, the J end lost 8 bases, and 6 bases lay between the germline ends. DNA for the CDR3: TGTGCCAGCAGTGAAGCTCAGGTTACGCAGTATTTT. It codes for CASSEAQVTQYF.

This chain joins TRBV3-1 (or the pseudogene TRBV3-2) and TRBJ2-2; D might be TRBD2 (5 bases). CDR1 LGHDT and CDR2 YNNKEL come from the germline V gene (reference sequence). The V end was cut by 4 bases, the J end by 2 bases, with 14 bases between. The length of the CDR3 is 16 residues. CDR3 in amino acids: CASSLHAEGNTGELFF. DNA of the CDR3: TGTGCCAGCAGCCTTCATGCCGAGGGTAACACCGGGGAGCTGTTTTTT.

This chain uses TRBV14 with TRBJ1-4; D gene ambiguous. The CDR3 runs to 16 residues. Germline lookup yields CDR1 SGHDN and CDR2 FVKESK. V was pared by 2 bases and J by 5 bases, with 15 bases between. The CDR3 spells CASSQFSGLVNEKLFF. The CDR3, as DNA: TGTGCCAGCAGCCAATTTTCGGGCCTGGTAAATGAAAAACTGTTTTTT.

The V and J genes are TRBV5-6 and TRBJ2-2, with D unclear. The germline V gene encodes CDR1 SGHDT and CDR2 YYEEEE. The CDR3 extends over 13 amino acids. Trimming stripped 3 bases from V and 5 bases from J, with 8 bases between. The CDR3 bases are TGTGCCAGCAGCTGGCTAGAGACCGGGGAGCTGTTTTTT. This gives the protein CASSWLETGELFF.

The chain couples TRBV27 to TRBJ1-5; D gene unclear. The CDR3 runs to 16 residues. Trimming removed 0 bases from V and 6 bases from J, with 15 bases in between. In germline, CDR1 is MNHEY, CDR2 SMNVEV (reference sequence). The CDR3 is CASSLSTTGDGQPQHF. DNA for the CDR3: TGTGCCAGCAGTTTATCGACAACCGGCGATGGTCAGCCCCAGCATTTT.

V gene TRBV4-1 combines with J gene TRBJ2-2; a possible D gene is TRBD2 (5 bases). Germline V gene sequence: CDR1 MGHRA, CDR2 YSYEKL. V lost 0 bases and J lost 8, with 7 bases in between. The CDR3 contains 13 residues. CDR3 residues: CASSQDLAGELFF. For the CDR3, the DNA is TGCGCCAGCAGCCAAGATTTAGCGGGGGAGCTGTTTTTT.

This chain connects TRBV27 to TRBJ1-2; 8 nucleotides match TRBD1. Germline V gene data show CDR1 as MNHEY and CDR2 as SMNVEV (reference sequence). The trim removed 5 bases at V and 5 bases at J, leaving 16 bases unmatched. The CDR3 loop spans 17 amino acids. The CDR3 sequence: CASSTITGQAGPYGYTF. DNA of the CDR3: TGTGCCAGCAGTACAATCACGGGACAGGCGGGTCCGTATGGCTACACCTTC.

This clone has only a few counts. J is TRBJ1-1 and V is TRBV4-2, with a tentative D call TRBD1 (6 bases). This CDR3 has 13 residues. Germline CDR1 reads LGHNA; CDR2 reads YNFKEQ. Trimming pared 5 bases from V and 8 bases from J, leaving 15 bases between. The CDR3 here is CASSAEDRREAFF. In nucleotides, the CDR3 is TGTGCCAGCAGCGCCGAAGACAGGCGAGAAGCTTTCTTT.